This T cell receptor (beta chain) was recovered during a study of vaccination and CD4 T cells after COVID-19. In the study overall: Taking of post-vaccine samples occurred a median 72 days after dose two (range 14 to 241).

Cultured CD4+ T cell DNA underwent sequencing with the Oncomine TCR Beta short-read assay. TCRdb re-derived calls from the PCR reads in MiXCR, one entry per CDR3 protein. The sample holds fewer than 20,000 distinct CDR3 sequences, approximately 40% seen once. General study findings and limits: Median SARS-CoV-2-reactive clonotype numbers went up from roughly 21 to 40, but not significantly.

A word on this clonotype: Its antigen is still unknown.

The J segment lost 6 bases and the V segment lost 3 bases, leaving 10 bases of the junction unmatched. Germline assignment: CDR1 KGHSH and CDR2 LQKENI. This CDR3 contains 15 residues. Documented treatment: approximately nine-day PBMC culture with coronavirus spike peptide pools or control peptides (ViraFEST assay). Negative selection was the method that isolated CD4+ T cells after 10 days of culture. Here the sequenced sample was CD4+ T cells from blood, cultured in vitro, taken before SARS-CoV-2 vaccination. This TCR derives from a human donor who had recovered from COVID-19. The chain uses TRBV18 and TRBJ1-2; the match to TRBD1 covers 7 bases. The CDR3 loop reads CASSPGVDRLDGYTF. As DNA, the CDR3 is TGTGCCAGCTCACCCGGGGTGGACAGGCTTGATGGCTACACCTTC.